This paragraph covers one T cell receptor beta chain sequence. Its antigen is unidentified. Survey-level immunoSEQ v3.0 assays were run. The data were produced by immunoSEQ multiplex PCR, yet TCRdb's version contains in-frame clones alone and is incomplete. The data contain tens of thousands of clones, about 82% of them singletons. The data originate from a study of long-term antiretroviral therapy in people with HIV. The study, taken as a whole, reports: Comparison with controls showed narrower CDR3 length ranges in HIV repertoires. Diversity rose after ART but stayed below transplant donor controls.

Trimming took off 3 bases at V and 0 bases at J, with 15 bases between the two ends. The CDR3 covers 16 residues. Germline CDR1 MDHEN, CDR2 SYDVKM. The TCR sequence derives from a young man with HIV. Sequencing was performed on unsorted PBMCs, taken 0.8 years before starting antiretroviral therapy. This sequence joins TRBV28 and TRBJ2-7; D could derive from TRBD1 or TRBD2 (6 bases each). CDR3: CASSFFRSGASYEQYF. The DNA of the CDR3 is TGTGCCAGCAGTTTTTTTCGATCGGGGGCCTCCTACGAGCAGTACTTC.